This T cell receptor (beta chain) is from a study of T cell responses to AZD1222 COVID-19 vaccine. As for the study in general: Pooled samples include second doses given at about 4 or 12 weeks.

Study results and caveats: The sample set comprised mostly white British donors with more females, and clonal diversity was possibly underestimated. Vaccine-associated CD4 TCRs ranged over spike, dominating at 160-218 and 743-854.

Profiling relied on immunoSEQ multiplex PCR, and the TCRdb table lists in-frame clones only, not all of them. Altogether around 99,000 clones are present, approximately 92% being singletons, with the ten largest covering about 12%. This clone was detected only a few times. Its antigen is unknown. After removal of 4 bases from V and 8 bases from J, the junction contained 1 base not matched to a gene. There are 12 residues in the CDR3. Germline-derived CDR1 and CDR2 are SGHRS and YFSETQ. The TCR was taken from an adult in good health. The sample here was peripheral blood, taken on day 0 of AZD1222 vaccination. This chain joins TRBV5-1 and TRBJ1-1; 11 nucleotides align to TRBD1. The CDR3 coding sequence is TGCGCCAGCAGCGGACAGGGGGCCGAAGCTTTCTTT. Encoded protein: CASSGQGAEAFF. The full variable domain, completed using reference TRBV5-1 and TRBJ1-1, is KAGVTQTPRYLIKTRGQQVTLSCSPISGHRSVSWYQQTPGQGLQFLFEYFSETQRNKGNFPGRFSGRQFSNSRSEMNVSTLELGDSALYLCASSGQGAEAFFGQGTRLTVV.